The next 22 T cell receptor beta chains were all read from a single sample in a study of cytomegalovirus exposure and HLA in healthy donors. With 60 Vbeta and 13 Jbeta primers, the PCR was carried out. Profiled with immunoSEQ multiplex PCR; TCRdb holds only in-frame clones, not every one. The table lists about 140,000 clones, under 90% of them singletons, with around 4.4% in the top ten. The source material was PBMCs. These receptors all stem from a man in his forties in good health and CMV-seronegative.

The CDR3 reads CASSQGLAGNTQYF. The CDR3 region has the DNA TGTGCCAGCAGCCAAGGACTAGCGGGGAATACGCAGTATTTT. This chain joins TRBV11-2 and TRBJ2-3; TRBD2 agrees at 12 bases. CDR1 is SGHAT, CDR2 FQNNGV, per germline. The CDR3 has 14 amino acids. J was trimmed by 7 bases and V by 5 bases; bases with no gene match: 4.

This sequence joins TRBV27 and TRBJ1-4, with no clear D. CDR3 length equals 18 residues. The germline V gene encodes CDR1 MNHEY and CDR2 SMNVEV (reference sequence). The V gene lost 1 base and the J gene lost 2 bases, with 17 bases spanning the gap. This chain's CDR3 is CASSLYIPTRDTNEKLFF. The DNA of the CDR3 is TGTGCCAGCAGTTTATACATACCCACCCGGGATACTAATGAAAAACTGTTTTTT.

The genes are TRBV7-2 and TRBJ1-5; D perhaps matches TRBD1 (5 bases). Per the germline V gene, CDR1 is SGHTA and CDR2 is FQGNSA. V was pared by 7 bases and J by 2 bases, with 18 bases between. This CDR3 has 16 amino acids. The CDR3 sequence: CASTPGGPGGNQPQHF. The CDR3 DNA reads TGTGCCAGCACCCCGGGCGGGCCGGGGGGCAATCAGCCCCAGCATTTT. Full variable domain (missing parts from reference TRBV7-2 and TRBJ1-5): GAGVSQSPSNKVTEKGKDVELRCDPISGHTALYWYRQSLGQGLEFLIYFQGNSAPDKSGLPSDRFSAERTGGSVSTLTIQRTQQEDSAVYLCASTPGGPGGNQPQHFGDGTRLSIL.

The rearrangement uses TRBV11-2 and TRBJ1-3; D not certain. Germline values: CDR1 SGHAT, CDR2 FQNNGV. The CDR3 totals 16 residues. Trimming shortened V by 3 bases and J by 0 bases, and 12 bases separated the two germline ends. CDR3 protein: CASSFEIQISGNTIYF. CDR3 bases: TGTGCCAGCAGCTTCGAGATCCAAATCTCTGGAAACACCATATATTTT.

About this clone itself: In the same sample, other DNA sequences code for this CDR3. The chain joins TRBV9 to TRBJ2-7; the D gene is possibly TRBD1 (5 bases). Germline values: CDR1 SGDLS, CDR2 YYNGEE. The CDR3 length is 14 residues. Trimming removed 0 bases at V and 2 bases at J, with 9 bases between. In nucleotides, the CDR3 is TGTGCCAGCAGCGTAGGCCAGGGAACCTACGAGCAGTACTTC. Translation: CASSVGQGTYEQYF.

The chain couples TRBV7-2 to TRBJ2-7, with 7 nucleotides matching TRBD2. Germline CDR1 SGHTA, CDR2 FQGNSA. Unmatched junction bases numbered 5, after V lost 1 base and J lost 2 bases. The CDR3 consists of 15 residues. This chain's CDR3 is CASSLERGSTYEQYF. The CDR3 coding sequence is TGTGCCAGCAGCTTAGAGCGGGGATCGACCTACGAGCAGTACTTC.

The chain recombines TRBV2 with TRBJ2-3; D is unclear. The CDR3 length is 13 residues. Germline CDR1 is SNHLY and CDR2 is FYNNEI. Trimming removed 7 bases at V and 1 base at J, with 9 bases between. The CDR3 protein is CASISYRTDTQYF. CDR3 DNA sequence: TGTGCCAGCATATCCTATCGCACAGATACGCAGTATTTT.

The rearrangement joins TRBV29-1 to TRBJ2-7; 7 bases fit TRBD2. The CDR3 runs 12 residues. V shed 3 bases, J shed 3 bases, and the junction held 2 bases outside the gene matches. Germline V gives CDR1 SQVTM, CDR2 ANQGSEA. This chain's CDR3 is CSVDSGGYEQYF. The CDR3, as DNA: TGCAGCGTTGATTCGGGGGGCTACGAGCAGTACTTC.

This clone was seen just once. The chain recombines TRBV6-4 with TRBJ2-3; TRBD1 matches at 11 bases. In germline, CDR1 is MRHNA, CDR2 SNTAGT. The CDR3 runs 15 residues. Germline trimming cut 0 bases from V and 4 bases from J; bases unmatched to any gene: 0. CDR3 DNA sequence: TGTGCCAGCAGTGACTCGGGACAGGGGGCAGATACGCAGTATTTT. Translating gives CASSDSGQGADTQYF.

This chain connects TRBV9 to TRBJ2-7; D is possibly TRBD2 (6 bases). Between the trimmed V and J ends, which lost 3 bases and 0 bases, there was a span of 19 bases. The length of the CDR3 is 17 residues. CDR1 and CDR2 from the germline V gene are SGDLS and YYNGEE. The CDR3 spells CASSEGRGPPLSYEQYF. CDR3 nucleotides: TGTGCCAGCAGCGAGGGGCGGGGCCCTCCACTCTCCTACGAGCAGTACTTC. The full variable domain, in which reference TRBV9 and TRBJ2-7 provide the parts outside the CDR3, is DSGVTQTPKHLITATGQRVTLRCSPRSGDLSVYWYQQSLDQGLQFLIQYYNGEERAKGNILERFSAQQFPDLHSELNLSSLELGDSALYFCASSEGRGPPLSYEQYFGPGTRLTVT.

The rearrangement uses TRBV2 and TRBJ2-7, with no clear D. The V end lost 7 bases, the J end lost 5 bases, and 9 bases lay between the germline ends. The CDR3 runs to 11 residues. Germline V gives CDR1 SNHLY, CDR2 FYNNEI. CDR3 region: CASTVAHEQYF. CDR3 DNA: TGTGCCAGCACCGTAGCCCACGAGCAGTACTTC.

The chain uses TRBV5-1 and TRBJ2-3, with a possible D match to TRBD1 (6 bases). Germline V lookup: CDR1 SGHRS, CDR2 YFSETQ. This CDR3 is built from 16 residues. Trimming shortened V by 2 bases and J by 2 bases, and 15 bases separated the two germline ends. The CDR3 loop is CASSFYREVPTDTQYF. CDR3 coding DNA: TGCGCCAGCAGCTTTTACAGGGAAGTCCCCACAGATACGCAGTATTTT.

This chain links TRBV19 with TRBJ2-7; TRBD1 matches 8 bases. The J segment lost 4 bases and the V segment lost 6 bases, leaving 11 bases of the junction unmatched. The CDR3 runs 15 residues. Per germline, CDR1 LNHDA and CDR2 SQIVND (reference sequence). The CDR3 DNA is TGTGCCAGTAGACCAGACAGGGGTCGAAATTACGAGCAGTACTTC. Protein sequence: CASRPDRGRNYEQYF. The full variable domain, in which reference TRBV19 and TRBJ2-7 provide the parts outside the CDR3, is DGGITQSPKYLFRKEGQNVTLSCEQNLNHDAMYWYRQDPGQGLRLIYYSQIVNDFQKGDIAEGYSVSREKKESFPLTVTSAQKNPTAFYLCASRPDRGRNYEQYFGPGTRLTVT.

The J gene is TRBJ2-7, the V gene TRBV6-5; tentative D call: TRBD2 (6 bases). CDR3 length equals 14 residues. Trimming removed 6 bases from V and 6 bases from J, with 18 bases in between. CDR1 MNHEY and CDR2 SVGAGI come from the germline V gene. The CDR3 nucleotides read TGTGCCAGCAGCCCCGGGACTGTCAGAGGCGAGCAGTACTTC. Translating it yields CASSPGTVRGEQYF.

The chain joins TRBV9 to TRBJ1-5, with unresolved D. The V end was cut by 0 bases, the J end by 4 bases, with 11 bases between. The CDR3 has 15 amino acids. Germline loops: CDR1 SGDLS, CDR2 YYNGEE. CDR3: CASSVVRTGNQPQHF. CDR3 coding DNA: TGTGCCAGCAGCGTAGTAAGAACGGGGAATCAGCCCCAGCATTTT.

Comments on this clone: A much larger clonotype is one base distant, so this may be a read error. The chain carries TRBV6-4 and TRBJ2-3; possible D gene TRBD1, 5 bases. CDR3 length: 13 amino acids. The germline V gene encodes CDR1 MRHNA and CDR2 SNTAGT. CDR3 loop: CVSSEGDTDTQYF. The CDR3 DNA reads TGTGTCAGCAGTGAAGGGGACACAGATACGCAGTATTTT.

This clone has only a few counts. V usage is TRBV6-6 and J usage is TRBJ1-1; possibly TRBD1 for D (5 bases). The CDR3 sequence is 13 residues long. Between the trimmed V and J ends, which lost 6 bases and 2 bases, there was a span of 10 bases. CDR1 and CDR2 (germline): MNHNY, SVGAGI (reference sequence). CDR3 coding DNA: TGTGCCAGCAGCCAGGGAGGTAACACTGAAGCTTTCTTT. It translates to CASSQGGNTEAFF.

This chain joins TRBV7-2 and TRBJ1-5, with D perhaps matching TRBD1 (5 bases). The V gene's germline CDR1 is SGHTA and CDR2 FQGNSA. The CDR3 contains 19 residues. V dropped 1 base and J dropped 0 bases, with 19 bases sitting between them. The CDR3 is CASSLEGAGGANSNQPQHF. DNA of the CDR3: TGTGCCAGCAGCTTAGAAGGGGCCGGAGGGGCAAATAGCAATCAGCCCCAGCATTTT.

V is TRBV7-9 and J is TRBJ2-3; 11 bases match TRBD2. This CDR3 region has 16 residues. V lost 4 bases to trimming and J lost 10 bases; unmatched junction nucleotides: 13. In germline, CDR1 is SEHNR, CDR2 FQNEAQ (reference sequence). CDR3 in DNA: TGTGCCAGCAGCTCCGGGTTAGCGGGGGGGGCGTTCCCGCAGTATTTT. Its translation: CASSSGLAGGAFPQYF.

A single count supports this clone. The chain carries TRBV25-1 and TRBJ1-1, with a possible D match to TRBD1 (6 bases). The V and J ends lost 2 bases and 8 bases respectively, with 9 bases between them. In germline, CDR1 is MGHDK, CDR2 SYGVNS. CDR3 length equals 12 residues. This chain's CDR3 is CASSEAQGEAFF. For the CDR3, the DNA is TGTGCCAGCAGTGAAGCACAGGGAGAAGCTTTCTTT.

The chain employs TRBV5-1 and TRBJ1-1, with TRBD1 matching 8 bases. The J segment lost 0 bases and the V segment lost 5 bases, leaving 6 bases of the junction unmatched. Germline CDR1 SGHRS, CDR2 YFSETQ. The CDR3 extends over 15 amino acids. The CDR3 DNA reads as TGCGCCAGCAGTTCGGGACAGGAACTGAACACTGAAGCTTTCTTT. This codes for CASSSGQELNTEAFF.

This rearrangement joins TRBV9 to TRBJ2-2, with D maybe TRBD1 (5 bases). Trimming cost V 0 bases and J 0 bases, with 12 bases left between them. In germline, CDR1 is SGDLS, CDR2 YYNGEE. The CDR3 contains 17 residues. CDR3 sequence (DNA): TGTGCCAGCAGCGTAGTTCCGGACACCGCGAACACCGGGGAGCTGTTTTTT. Its protein product is CASSVVPDTANTGELFF.